A selection of T cell receptor beta chains follows, all from one sample in a study of cytomegalovirus exposure and HLA in healthy donors. Sequencing was performed with immunoSEQ multiplex PCR; in TCRdb, only in-frame clones are kept and a portion is missing. The sample comprises around 190,000 clones, around 83% of which are singletons, and more than 0.95% rests with the top ten. The sequenced sample was PBMCs. The receptor source for this set is a girl aged 2 to 9 in good health and CMV-seropositive. Both conserved end residues are part of each CDR3. Each record gives: J gene, V gene, CDR3 protein.

TRBJ2-2 | TRBV2 | CASSEDWGDYNTGELFF
TRBJ1-2 | TRBV5-4 | CASSLAQGRDGYTF
TRBJ2-7 | TRBV10-3 | CAISESPSGGLNEQYF
TRBJ2-7 | TRBV28 | CASSLTSGVSEQYF
TRBJ1-3 | TRBV5-1 | CASSLGGQDGNTIYF
TRBJ2-7 | TRBV27 | CASSPGQGYEQYF
TRBJ2-1 | TRBV27 | CASSFGTSGIFYNEQFF
TRBJ1-5 | TRBV6-1 | CASSEALPGGQPQHF
TRBJ1-5 | TRBV15 | CATSRDRYGNQPQHF
TRBJ2-7 | TRBV6-5 | CASSYSILLRESVQYF
TRBJ1-2 | TRBV9 | CASSGRDRGSHGYTF
TRBJ2-1 | TRBV5-1 | CASRLAGYNEQFF
TRBJ1-2 | TRBV9 | CASSVDLGQGGYTF
TRBJ1-2 | TRBV5-1 | CASSPPQEETYGYTF
TRBJ1-2 | TRBV28 | CASSRPRWGGADGYTF
TRBJ2-1 | TRBV7-9 | CASSLTRRGYLSYNEQFF
TRBJ2-1 | TRBV5-6 | CASSQAGRDYNEQFF
TRBJ2-7 | TRBV30 | CAWNPGLAGPYEQYF
TRBJ2-7 | TRBV10-2 | CASSEGRDSYEQYF
TRBJ2-1 | TRBV5-4 | CASSLAVTSGAQWFF
TRBJ2-2 | TRBV19 | CASRYTGELFF
TRBJ1-2 | TRBV7-2 | CASSLVSIAGTGGYGYTF
TRBJ1-1 | TRBV15 | CATSRDSDTEAFF
TRBJ2-3 | TRBV28 | CASSVSGNELNTQYF